This TCR beta chain is drawn from a study of regulatory T cells in long-lasting Graves disease. Study outcomes and limitations: When disease was persistent, TRBV28, TRBJ1-2 and TRBJ2-5 were the favored segments. Those with persistent Graves' had less TCR diversity than newly diagnosed patients.

The sample's time point: newly diagnosed GD, antithyroid drugs for less than 3 months. Preparation of the TCR library used RNA extracted from PBMCs. TCR beta libraries were built with iRepertoire HTBI primers and Arm-PCR of CDR3 regions. From the multiplex PCR reads, TCRdb called clonotypes with MiXCR, one entry per CDR3 protein. The data contain approximately 400,000 distinct CDR3 sequences, around 16% of them singletons. About this clonotype itself: The antigen is not known.

Trimming shortened V by 5 bases and J by 10 bases, and 20 bases separated the two germline ends. The CDR3 is 15 amino acids. Germline assignment: CDR1 KGHSH and CDR2 LQKENI. The specimen comprised peripheral blood mononuclear cells (PBMCs), sampled at new diagnosis, from a patient treated with antithyroid drugs. The clonotype comes from a female donor with Graves disease. This rearrangement joins TRBV18 to TRBJ2-2; TRBD1 or TRBD2 may be the D gene (5 bases each). The CDR3 DNA reads TGTGCCAGCTCATCGGGACCGGGCAGGGCCGAGGAGCTGTTTTTT. Its translation is CASSSGPGRAEELFF.